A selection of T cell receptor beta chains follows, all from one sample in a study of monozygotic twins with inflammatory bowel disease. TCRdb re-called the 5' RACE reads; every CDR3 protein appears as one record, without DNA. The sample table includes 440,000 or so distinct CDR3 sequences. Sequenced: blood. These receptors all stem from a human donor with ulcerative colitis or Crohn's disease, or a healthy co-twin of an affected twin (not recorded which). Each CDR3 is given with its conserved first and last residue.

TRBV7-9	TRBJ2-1	CASILGDFGKNEQFF
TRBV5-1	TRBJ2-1	CASSLVLDNEQFF
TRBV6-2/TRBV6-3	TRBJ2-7	CASSQRDREYEQYF
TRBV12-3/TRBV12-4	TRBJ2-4	CASSQTGTIAKNIQYF
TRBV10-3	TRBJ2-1	CAISGRSNEQFF
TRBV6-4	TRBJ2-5	CASSAAGQGAQYF
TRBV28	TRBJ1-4	CASSKQGLNEKLFF
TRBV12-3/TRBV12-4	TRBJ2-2	CASSLVRQGRTGELFF
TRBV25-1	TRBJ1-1	CASSQTGARNTEAFF
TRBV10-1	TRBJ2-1	CASSGQGLAGKEQFF
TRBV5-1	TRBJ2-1	CASTNSLAGRNEQFF
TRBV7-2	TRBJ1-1	CASSFGVLPEAFF
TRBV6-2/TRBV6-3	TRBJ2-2	CASRHSGGPNAGELFF
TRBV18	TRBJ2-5	CASSPGTGKETQYF
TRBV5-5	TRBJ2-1	CASSRRGPYNEQFF
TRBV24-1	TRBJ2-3	CATTDGGAGTDTQYF
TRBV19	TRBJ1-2	CASSYRTGNYGYTF
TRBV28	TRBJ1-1	CARSPHRTGGTEAFF
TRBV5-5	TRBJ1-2	CASRSSDRTNYGYTF
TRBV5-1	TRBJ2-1	CASSATMEYNEQFF